This TCR beta chain was sequenced during a study of a mutant IDH1 vaccine in newly diagnosed glioma (dated by TCRdb to the early 2020s). Study-wide context: Patients received eight vaccinations in weeks 1, 3, 5, 7, 11, 15, 19 and 23, corresponding to visits V03 through V10. Longitudinal TCRB deep sequencing was performed for roughly 24 treated patients wherever samples were available for exploratory analyses. Vaccination started 4-6 weeks after radiotherapy alone, or was given together with temozolomide cycles in the groups whose treatment included chemotherapy. Before enrollment, patients had received standard therapy of radiotherapy alone, temozolomide alone, or radiochemotherapy with temozolomide; most received the combination. Peripheral blood was drawn at six visits: V03 (baseline), V05, V07, V10, V12 and V13. Of the approximately 32 treated patients, approximately 62% were male and 37.5% were female, and the mean age was approximately 40 years. Study-wide conclusions, independent of this receptor: It was noted by the authors that analyses of patient blood samples could not be reproduced owing to sample limitations. Pseudoprogression seemed to be unrelated to changes in the top peripheral T cell clonotypes found by TCRB sequencing. PBMC samples for TCRB deep sequencing were selected based on availability. Vaccine-induced immune responses across multiple MHC alleles were detected in 80% to 95% of patients.

This clone was detected only once. Its antigen is unknown. No base-level quality is on record; no much larger clone is a single base apart. For CDR1 and CDR2, the germline V gene (reference sequence) lists SGHNT and YYREEE. The CDR3 measures 13 amino acids from cysteine to phenylalanine. Only the CDR3 region is kept as DNA, spanning 39 bases read in frame from base 1. V is cut by 7 bases and J by 7 bases, and the space between the germline ends is 17 bases. What the time point label conveys for this sample: week 23, last vaccination. Every vaccine dose consisted of 300 ug of a 20-mer mutant IDH1 peptide in Montanide, administered subcutaneously together with topical imiquimod. Donors had newly diagnosed WHO grade 3 or 4 IDH1-mutant astrocytomas with loss of nuclear ATRX. The samples were drawn from NOA16, a multicentre, single-arm, open-label phase I trial in Germany that tested a mutant IDH1 peptide vaccine in humans for the first time. The DNeasy Blood and Tissue Kit was used to extract genomic DNA from EDTA blood for TCRB sequencing.

Libraries were constructed by the immunoSEQ multiplex PCR assay. Rearranged TCR beta chain sequences were amplified with the hsTCRB Kit following the manufacturer's protocol. An Illumina MiSeq was used to sequence the TCRB libraries. The source study handled its data this way. Demultiplexing, trimming and gene mapping were performed with the kit vendor's proprietary platform. The immuneACCESS repertoire file appears here via TCRdb, limited to in-frame rearrangements. These files lack a portion of the clones; in checked studies, under half of the deficit traces to unresolved V genes, and the cause of the others is not known. V and J calls plus clone size are reproduced from that table; the DNA served to infer D and trimming. This sample is represented by 25,000 to 30,000 clones; roughly 80% of them were singletons. About 15% of the sample is in the top ten clones.

This clonotype was sampled from a woman younger than 45 with glioma. The chain is encoded by TRBV5-4 joined to TRBJ1-2; tentative D gene TRBD1, with 5 bases matching. The input for sequencing was PBMCs, taken from a glioma patient whose treatment included an IDH1 peptide vaccine. The CDR3 amino acid sequence is: CASSDTPGGGYTF. Here is the DNA: TGTGCCAGCTCGGACACCCCGGGAGGTGGCTACACCTTC.